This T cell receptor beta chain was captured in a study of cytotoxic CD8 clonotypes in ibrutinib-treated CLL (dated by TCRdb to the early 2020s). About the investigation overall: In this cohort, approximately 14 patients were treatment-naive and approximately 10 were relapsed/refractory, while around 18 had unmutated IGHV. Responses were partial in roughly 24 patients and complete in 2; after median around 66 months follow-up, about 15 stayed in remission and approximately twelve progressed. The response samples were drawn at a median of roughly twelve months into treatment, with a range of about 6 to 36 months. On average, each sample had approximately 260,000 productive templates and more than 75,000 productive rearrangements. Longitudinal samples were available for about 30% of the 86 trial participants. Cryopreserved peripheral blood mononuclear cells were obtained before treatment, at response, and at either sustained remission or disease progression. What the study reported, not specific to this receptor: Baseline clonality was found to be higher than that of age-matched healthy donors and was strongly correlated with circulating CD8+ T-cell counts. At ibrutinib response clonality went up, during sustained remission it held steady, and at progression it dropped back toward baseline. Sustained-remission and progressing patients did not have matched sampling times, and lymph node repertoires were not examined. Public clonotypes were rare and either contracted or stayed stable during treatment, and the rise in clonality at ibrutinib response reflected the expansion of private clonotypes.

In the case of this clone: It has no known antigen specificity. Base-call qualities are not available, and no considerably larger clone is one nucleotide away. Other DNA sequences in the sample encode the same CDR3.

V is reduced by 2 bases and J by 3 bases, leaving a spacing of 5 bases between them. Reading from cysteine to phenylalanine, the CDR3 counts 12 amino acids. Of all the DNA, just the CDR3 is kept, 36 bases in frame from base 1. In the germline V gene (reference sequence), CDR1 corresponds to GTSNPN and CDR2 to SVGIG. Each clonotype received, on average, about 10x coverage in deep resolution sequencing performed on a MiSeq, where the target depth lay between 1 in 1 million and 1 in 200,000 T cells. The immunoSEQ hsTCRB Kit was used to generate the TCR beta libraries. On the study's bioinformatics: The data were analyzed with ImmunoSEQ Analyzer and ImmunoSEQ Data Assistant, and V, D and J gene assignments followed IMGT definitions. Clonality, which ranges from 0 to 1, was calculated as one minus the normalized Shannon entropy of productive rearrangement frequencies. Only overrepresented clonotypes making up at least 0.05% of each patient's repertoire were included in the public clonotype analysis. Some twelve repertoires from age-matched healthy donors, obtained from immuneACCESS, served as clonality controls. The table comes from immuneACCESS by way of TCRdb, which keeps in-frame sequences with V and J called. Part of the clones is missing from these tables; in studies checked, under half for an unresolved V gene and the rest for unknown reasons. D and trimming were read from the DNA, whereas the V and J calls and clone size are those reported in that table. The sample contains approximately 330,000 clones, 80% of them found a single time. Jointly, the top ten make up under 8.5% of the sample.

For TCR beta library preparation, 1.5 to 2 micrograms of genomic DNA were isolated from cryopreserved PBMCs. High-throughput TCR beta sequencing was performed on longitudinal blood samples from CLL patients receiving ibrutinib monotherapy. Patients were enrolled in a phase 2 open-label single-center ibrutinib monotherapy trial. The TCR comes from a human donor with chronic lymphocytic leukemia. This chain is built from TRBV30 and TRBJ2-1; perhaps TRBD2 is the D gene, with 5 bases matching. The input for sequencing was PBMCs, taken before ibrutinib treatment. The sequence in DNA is TGTGCCTGGAGTCGGGACTACAATGAGCAGTTCTTC. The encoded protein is CAWSRDYNEQFF. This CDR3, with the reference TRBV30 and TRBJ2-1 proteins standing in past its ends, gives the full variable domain SQTIHQWPATLVQPVGSPLSLECTVEGTSNPNLYWYRQAAGRGLQLLFYSVGIGQISSEVPQNLSASRPQDRQFILSSKKLLLSDSGFYLCAWSRDYNEQFFGPGTRLTVL.